The subject of this entry is one T cell receptor (beta chain). The data are from a study of shared T cell receptors in the human thymus. Germline lookup yields CDR1 MNHNS and CDR2 SASEGT. V lost 3 bases and J lost 4; bases outside the gene matches: 7. The CDR3 has 16 residues. This table comes from immunoSEQ multiplex PCR, and its TCRdb copy is limited to in-frame clones, with some not included. Among hundreds of thousands of clones listed, around nine tenths were seen once. The same sample was also studied in work on human thymus T cells. Per that study: Resections removed during corrective heart surgery provided the thymus tissue used. Among thymic and blood repertoires, usage of V and J genes appeared biased.

The sequenced material came from thymocytes. This TCR was sampled from a boy under three years old with a congenital heart defect. This chain connects TRBV6-1 to TRBJ2-3; 10 positions match TRBD2. In DNA, the CDR3 is TGTGCCAGCAGTGACCCCCCTAGCGGGAGTGCAGATACGCAGTATTTT. It is translated as CASSDPPSGSADTQYF.